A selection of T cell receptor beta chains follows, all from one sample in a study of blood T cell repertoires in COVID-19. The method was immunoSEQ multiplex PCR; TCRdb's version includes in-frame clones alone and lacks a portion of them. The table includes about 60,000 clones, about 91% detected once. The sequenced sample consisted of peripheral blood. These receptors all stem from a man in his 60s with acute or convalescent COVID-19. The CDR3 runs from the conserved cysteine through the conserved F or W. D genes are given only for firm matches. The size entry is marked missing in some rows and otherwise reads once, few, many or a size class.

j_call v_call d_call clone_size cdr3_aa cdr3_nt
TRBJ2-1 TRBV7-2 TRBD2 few CASSLGLADNEQFF TGTGCCAGCAGCTTAGGACTAGCGGACAATGAGCAGTTCTTC
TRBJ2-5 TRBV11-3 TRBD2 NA CASTGGRAQETQYF TGTGCCAGCACCGGAGGGAGGGCCCAAGAGACCCAGTACTTC
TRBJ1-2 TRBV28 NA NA CASSFGVRGYTF TGTGCCAGCAGTTTCGGAGTGAGGGGCTACACCTTC
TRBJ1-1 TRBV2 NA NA CASSDPRPTEAFF TGTGCCAGCAGCGACCCCAGGCCCACTGAAGCTTTCTTT
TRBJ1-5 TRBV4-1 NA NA CASSQLENQPQHF TGCGCCAGCAGCCAACTCGAGAATCAGCCCCAGCATTTT
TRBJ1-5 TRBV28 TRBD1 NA CASGTGQGVGNQPQHF TGTGCCAGCGGGACAGGACAGGGGGTCGGCAATCAGCCCCAGCATTTT
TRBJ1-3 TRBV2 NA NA CASSDSQGRSGNTIYF TGTGCCAGCAGTGACAGTCAGGGGCGCTCTGGAAACACCATATATTTT
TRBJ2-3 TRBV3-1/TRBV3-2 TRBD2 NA CASSPRGGLGTQYF TGTGCCAGCAGCCCGAGGGGAGGGTTGGGTACGCAGTATTTT
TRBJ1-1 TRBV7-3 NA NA CASSLHGPGAEAFF TGTGCCAGCAGCTTACATGGCCCAGGCGCTGAAGCTTTCTTT
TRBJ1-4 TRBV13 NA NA CASSLGLGTSPASEKLFF TGTGCCAGCAGCTTAGGCCTGGGGACATCCCCTGCGAGTGAAAAACTGTTTTTT
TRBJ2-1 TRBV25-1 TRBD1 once CASSTGWNEQFF TGTGCCAGCTCGACAGGGTGGAATGAGCAGTTCTTC
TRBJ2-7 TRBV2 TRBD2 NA CASSTRGEGEQYF TGTGCCAGCTCAACCCGGGGGGAGGGGGAGCAGTACTTC
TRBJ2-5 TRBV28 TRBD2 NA CASRGQRGVETQYF TGTGCCAGCAGGGGACAGCGGGGGGTGGAGACCCAGTACTTC
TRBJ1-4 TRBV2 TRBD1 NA CASSGQTGRGEKLFF TGTGCCAGCAGCGGCCAGACAGGGAGAGGCGAAAAACTGTTTTTT
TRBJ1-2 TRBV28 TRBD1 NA CASSFPFTGGSNGYTF TGTGCCAGCAGTTTCCCCTTTACAGGGGGCAGCAATGGCTACACCTTC
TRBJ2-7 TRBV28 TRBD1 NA CASSFPGTGGDTTSYEQYF TGTGCCAGCAGTTTTCCCGGGACAGGGGGCGATACAACCTCCTACGAGCAGTACTTC
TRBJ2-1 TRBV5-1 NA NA CASGPSAGREQFF TGCGCCAGCGGCCCTTCCGCCGGGAGAGAGCAGTTCTTC
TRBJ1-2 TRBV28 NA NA CASSSRGVLAYGYTF TGTGCCAGCAGTTCCCGGGGAGTCTTGGCCTATGGCTACACCTTC
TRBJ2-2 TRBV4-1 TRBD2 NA CASSQAGLAGVGTGELFF TGCGCCAGCAGCCAAGCTGGACTAGCGGGAGTCGGCACCGGGGAGCTGTTTTTT
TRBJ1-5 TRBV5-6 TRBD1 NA CASSSFLLPGQGSNQPQHF TGTGCCAGCAGCTCGTTCCTCTTACCGGGACAGGGTAGCAATCAGCCCCAGCATTTT
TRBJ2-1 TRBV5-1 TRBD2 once CASSSGLAGAREQFF TGCGCCAGCAGCAGCGGACTAGCGGGAGCCAGGGAGCAGTTCTTC
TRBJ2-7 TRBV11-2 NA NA CASSLRRDYEQYF TGTGCCAGCAGCTTACGTCGGGATTACGAGCAGTACTTC
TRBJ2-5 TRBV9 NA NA CASSVGTAQETQYF TGTGCCAGCAGCGTAGGGACAGCCCAAGAGACCCAGTACTTC
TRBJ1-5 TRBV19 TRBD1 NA CASRPGTGAGQPQHF TGTGCCAGTAGACCAGGGACAGGGGCGGGTCAGCCCCAGCATTTT
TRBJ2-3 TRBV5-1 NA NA CASTPRGPVADTQYF TGCGCCAGCACCCCCAGAGGGCCGGTGGCAGATACGCAGTATTTT
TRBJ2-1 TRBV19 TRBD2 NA CASSALAGGPYNEQFF TGTGCCAGTAGTGCCTTAGCGGGAGGGCCCTACAATGAGCAGTTCTTC
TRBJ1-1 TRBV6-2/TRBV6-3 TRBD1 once CASSLRTGQMNTEAFF TGTGCCAGCAGCCTAAGGACGGGACAGATGAACACTGAAGCTTTCTTT
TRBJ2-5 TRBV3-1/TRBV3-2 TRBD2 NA CASRPTSGRVEETQYF TGTGCCAGCAGACCTACTAGCGGGAGGGTTGAGGAGACCCAGTACTTC
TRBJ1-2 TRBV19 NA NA CASSILGEANYGYTF TGTGCCAGTAGTATTTTAGGGGAAGCTAACTATGGCTACACCTTC
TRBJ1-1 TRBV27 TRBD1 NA CASRPADRDEAFF TGTGCCAGCAGACCTGCAGACAGGGACGAAGCTTTCTTT
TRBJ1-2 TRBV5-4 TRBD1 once CASSFGQGYGYTF TGTGCCAGCAGCTTCGGACAGGGCTATGGCTACACCTTC
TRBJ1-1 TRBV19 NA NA CASSRYRDTEAFF TGTGCCAGTAGTCGGTACAGGGACACTGAAGCTTTCTTT
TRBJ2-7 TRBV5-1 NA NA CASSLVAGTYEQYF TGCGCCAGCAGCTTGGTGGCAGGGACCTACGAGCAGTACTTC
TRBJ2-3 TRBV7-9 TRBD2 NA CASSGTSGRLTDTQYF TGTGCCAGCAGCGGGACTAGCGGGAGACTCACAGATACGCAGTATTTT
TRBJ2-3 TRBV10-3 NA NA CAISGPRATTDTQYF TGTGCCATCAGTGGCCCCAGGGCCACCACAGATACGCAGTATTTT
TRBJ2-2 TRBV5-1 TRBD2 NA CASSGTSGRSGELFF TGCGCCAGCAGCGGGACTAGCGGGAGGTCCGGGGAGCTGTTTTTT
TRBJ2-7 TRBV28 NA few CASSSGHHFYEQYF TGTGCCAGCAGCTCGGGACACCATTTCTACGAGCAGTACTTC
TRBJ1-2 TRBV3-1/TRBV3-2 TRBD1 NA CASSARGTVHGYTF TGTGCCAGCAGCGCGAGGGGGACAGTCCATGGCTACACCTTC
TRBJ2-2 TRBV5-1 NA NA CASSGANTGELFF TGCGCCAGCAGCGGGGCTAACACCGGGGAGCTGTTTTTT
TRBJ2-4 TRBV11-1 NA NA CASRSNRGKNIQYF TGTGCCAGCAGGTCTAACCGGGGGAAAAACATTCAGTACTTC
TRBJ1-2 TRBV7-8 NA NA CASSSPYSGGSGYTF TGTGCCAGCAGCTCACCTTACTCCGGGGGAAGTGGCTACACCTTC
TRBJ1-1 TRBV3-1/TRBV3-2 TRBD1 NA CASSRQGYTEAFF TGTGCCAGCAGCCGACAGGGGTATACTGAAGCTTTCTTT
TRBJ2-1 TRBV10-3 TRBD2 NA CAISPGLDYNEQFF TGTGCCATCAGCCCGGGACTAGACTACAATGAGCAGTTCTTC
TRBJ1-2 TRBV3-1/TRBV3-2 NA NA CASSHEANYGYTF TGTGCCAGCAGCCACGAAGCGAACTATGGCTACACCTTC
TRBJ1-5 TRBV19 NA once CASTPQAGTPNQPQHF TGTGCCAGTACCCCACAAGCCGGGACTCCAAATCAGCCCCAGCATTTT
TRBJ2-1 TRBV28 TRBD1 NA CASRWTGQAYNEQFF TGTGCCAGCAGGTGGACAGGGCAGGCGTACAATGAGCAGTTCTTC
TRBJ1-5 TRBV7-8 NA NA CASSLVSPTGNRRNQPQHF TGTGCCAGCAGCTTAGTTTCTCCTACGGGGAATCGGCGCAATCAGCCCCAGCATTTT
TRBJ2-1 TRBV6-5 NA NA CASSRRANEQFF TGTGCCAGCTCCCGGAGGGCCAATGAGCAGTTCTTC
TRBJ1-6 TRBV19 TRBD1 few CASSSGTGGAMRSNSPLHF TGTGCCAGTAGCTCTGGGACAGGGGGCGCGATGAGGAGCAATTCACCCCTCCACTTT
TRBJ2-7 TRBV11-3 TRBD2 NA CASSPGLAPEDEQYF TGTGCCAGCAGCCCCGGACTAGCCCCGGAGGACGAGCAGTACTTC
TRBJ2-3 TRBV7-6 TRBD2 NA CASSFGLSGSGRADTQYF TGTGCCAGCAGCTTCGGGCTAAGCGGGAGTGGGAGAGCAGATACGCAGTATTTT
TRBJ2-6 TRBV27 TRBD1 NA CASGQGRPGANVLTF TGTGCCAGCGGACAGGGGAGGCCTGGGGCCAACGTCCTGACTTTC
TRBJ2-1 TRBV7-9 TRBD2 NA CASSPSGAGGYYNEQFF TGTGCCAGCAGCCCCTCAGGAGCGGGAGGATACTACAATGAGCAGTTCTTC
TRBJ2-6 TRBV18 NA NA CASSPGQGLASGANVLTF TGTGCCAGCTCCCCCGGGCAGGGGTTGGCCTCTGGGGCCAACGTCCTGACTTTC
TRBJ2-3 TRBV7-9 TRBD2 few CASSPLYSGIGTDTQYF TGTGCCAGCAGCCCACTCTATAGCGGGATTGGAACAGATACGCAGTATTTT
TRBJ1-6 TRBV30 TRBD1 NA CAWSLWDRGRSPLHF TGTGCCTGGAGTCTCTGGGACAGGGGCAGATCACCCCTCCACTTT
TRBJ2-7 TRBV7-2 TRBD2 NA CASSLQAGDYEQYF TGTGCCAGCAGCTTACAGGCGGGAGATTACGAGCAGTACTTC